This TCR beta chain was identified in a study of blood T cell repertoires in COVID-19. Study overall: The study drew acute and convalescent COVID-19 samples from the United States, Italy and Spain. T cells, B-cell-depleted T cells, or PBMCs provided the cDNA or gDNA that served as material.

Original analysis: Reference gene primer amplification in the assay estimated nucleated cell counts. The data were produced by immunoSEQ multiplex PCR, yet TCRdb's version contains in-frame clones alone and is incomplete. The V and J calls and clone size were taken over from that table, and D and trimming were inferred from the DNA. The data show roughly 76,000 clones, about 69% seen once. Per the germline V gene, CDR1 is KGHDR and CDR2 is SFDVKD. This CDR3 comprises 15 residues. V gave up 1 base and J gave up 5 bases, with 11 bases separating them. The V and J genes are TRBV24-1 and TRBJ2-1, with D possibly matching TRBD2 (6 bases). The sequencing sample was made of peripheral blood. The TCR was taken from a man in his 70s with acute or convalescent COVID-19. The CDR3 DNA reads TGTGCCACCAGTGATTTAGCTAGCGTAGACAATGAGCAGTTCTTC. Protein sequence: CATSDLASVDNEQFF.